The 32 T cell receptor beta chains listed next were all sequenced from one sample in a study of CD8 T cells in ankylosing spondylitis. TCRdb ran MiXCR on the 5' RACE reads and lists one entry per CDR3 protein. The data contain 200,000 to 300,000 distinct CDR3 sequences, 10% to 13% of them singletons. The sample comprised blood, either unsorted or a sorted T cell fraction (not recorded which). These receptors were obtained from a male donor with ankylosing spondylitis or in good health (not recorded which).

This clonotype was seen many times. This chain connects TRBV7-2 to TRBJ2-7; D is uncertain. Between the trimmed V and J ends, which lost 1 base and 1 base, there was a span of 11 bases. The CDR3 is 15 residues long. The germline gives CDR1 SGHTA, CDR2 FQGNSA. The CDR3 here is CASSLGRNPSYEQYF. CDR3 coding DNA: TGTGCCAGCAGCTTAGGCCGCAACCCATCCTACGAGCAGTACTTC.

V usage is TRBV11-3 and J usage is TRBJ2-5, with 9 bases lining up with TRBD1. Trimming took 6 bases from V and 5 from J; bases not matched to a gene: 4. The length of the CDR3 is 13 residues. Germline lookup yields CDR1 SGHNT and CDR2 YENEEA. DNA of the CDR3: TGTGCCAGCAGTCGGGACAGGGTCGAGACCCAGTACTTC. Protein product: CASSRDRVETQYF.

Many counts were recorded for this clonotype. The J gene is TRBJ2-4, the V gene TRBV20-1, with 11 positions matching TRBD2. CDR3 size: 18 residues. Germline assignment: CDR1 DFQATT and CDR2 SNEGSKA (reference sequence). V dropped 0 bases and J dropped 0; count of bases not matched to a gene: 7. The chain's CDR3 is CSARDPLAGGLAKNIQYF. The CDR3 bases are TGCAGTGCTAGAGATCCCCTAGCGGGAGGACTAGCCAAAAACATTCAGTACTTC.

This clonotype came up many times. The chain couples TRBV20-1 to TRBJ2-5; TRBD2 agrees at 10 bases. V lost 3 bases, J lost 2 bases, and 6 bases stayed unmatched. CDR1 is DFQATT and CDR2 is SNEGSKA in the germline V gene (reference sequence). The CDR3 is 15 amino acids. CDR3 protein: CSASRLGLAQETQYF. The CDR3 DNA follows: TGCAGTGCTAGCCGGCTGGGACTAGCGCAAGAGACCCAGTACTTC.

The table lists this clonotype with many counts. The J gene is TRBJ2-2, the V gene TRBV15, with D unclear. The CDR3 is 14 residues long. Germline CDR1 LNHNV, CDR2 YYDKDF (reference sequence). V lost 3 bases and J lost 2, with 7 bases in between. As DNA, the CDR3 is TGTGCCACCAGCAGTTACAGCAACACCGGGGAGCTGTTTTTT. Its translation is CATSSYSNTGELFF. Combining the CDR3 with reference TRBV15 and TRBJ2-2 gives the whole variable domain DAMVIQNPRYQVTQFGKPVTLSCSQTLNHNVMYWYQQKSSQAPKLLFHYYDKDFNNEADTPDNFQSRRPNTSFCFLDIRSPGLGDTAMYLCATSSYSNTGELFFGEGSRLTVL.

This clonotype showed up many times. The DNA of the CDR3 is TGCGCCAGCAGCTTGGACCAGCCTATGAGCTCCTACGAGCAGTACTTC. Protein sequence: CASSLDQPMSSYEQYF. The chain recombines TRBV5-1 with TRBJ2-7; D gene ambiguous. V gave up 0 bases and J gave up 0 bases, with 13 bases separating them. The CDR3 spans 16 residues. The germline gives CDR1 SGHRS, CDR2 YFSETQ.

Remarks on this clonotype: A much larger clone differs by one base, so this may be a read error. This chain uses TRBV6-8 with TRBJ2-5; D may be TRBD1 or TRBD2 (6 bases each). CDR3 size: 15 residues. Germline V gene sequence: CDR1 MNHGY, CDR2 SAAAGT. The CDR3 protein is CASSDKGGYQATQYF. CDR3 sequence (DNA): TGTGCCAGCAGTGACAAAGGGGGGTACCAAGCGACCCAGTACTTC.

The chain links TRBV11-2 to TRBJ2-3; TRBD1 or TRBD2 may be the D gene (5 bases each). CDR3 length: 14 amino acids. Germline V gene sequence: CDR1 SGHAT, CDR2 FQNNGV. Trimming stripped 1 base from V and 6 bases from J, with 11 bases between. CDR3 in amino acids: CASSLGSEGDTQYF. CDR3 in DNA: TGTGCCAGCAGCTTAGGGAGTGAGGGGGATACGCAGTATTTT.

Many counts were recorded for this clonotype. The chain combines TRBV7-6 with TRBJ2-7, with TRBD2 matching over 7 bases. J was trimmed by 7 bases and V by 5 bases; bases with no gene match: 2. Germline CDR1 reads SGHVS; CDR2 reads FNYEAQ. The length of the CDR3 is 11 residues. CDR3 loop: CASSPGGEQYF. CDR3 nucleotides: TGTGCCAGCAGCCCCGGGGGGGAGCAGTACTTC.

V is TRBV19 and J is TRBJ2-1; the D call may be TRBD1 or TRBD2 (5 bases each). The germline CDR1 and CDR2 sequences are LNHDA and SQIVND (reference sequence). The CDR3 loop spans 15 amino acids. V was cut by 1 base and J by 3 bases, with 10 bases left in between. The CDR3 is CASSIGGAVYNEQFF. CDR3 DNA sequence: TGTGCCAGTAGTATAGGAGGGGCGGTCTACAATGAGCAGTTCTTC.

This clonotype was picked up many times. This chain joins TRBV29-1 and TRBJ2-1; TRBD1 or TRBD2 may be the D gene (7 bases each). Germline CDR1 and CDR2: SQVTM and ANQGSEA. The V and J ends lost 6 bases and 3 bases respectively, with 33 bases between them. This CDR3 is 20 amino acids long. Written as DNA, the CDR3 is TGCAGCGTCGCGGGGGCAGCAGGGGGGACGGGGGGCCGATACTACAATGAGCAGTTCTTC. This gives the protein CSVAGAAGGTGGRYYNEQFF.

DNA for the CDR3: TGCGCCAGCAGCCCGACGGGTGGACGGGGGATTTACTACGAGCAGTACTTC. Protein sequence: CASSPTGGRGIYYEQYF. The V call is TRBV5-1, the J call TRBJ2-7, with a tentative D call TRBD2 (6 bases). The V end lost 4 bases, the J end lost 3 bases, and 23 bases lay between the germline ends. Germline loops: CDR1 SGHRS, CDR2 YFSETQ. The CDR3 totals 17 residues.

The CDR3 DNA is TGTGCCAGCAGCTTAGATACTGCAACCACCCATGGCTACACCTTC. This encodes CASSLDTATTHGYTF. The rearrangement links TRBV11-2 to TRBJ1-2; D uncertain. V shed 0 bases and J shed 6 bases, with 14 bases lying between them. The CDR3 has 15 residues. Germline values: CDR1 SGHAT, CDR2 FQNNGV.

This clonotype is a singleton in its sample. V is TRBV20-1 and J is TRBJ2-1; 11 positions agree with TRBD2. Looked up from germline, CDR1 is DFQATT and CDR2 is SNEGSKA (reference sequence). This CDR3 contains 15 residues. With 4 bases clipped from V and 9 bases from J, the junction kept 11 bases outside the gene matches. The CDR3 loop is CSATELAGARGEQFF. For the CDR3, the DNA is TGCAGTGCTACCGAACTAGCGGGGGCCCGGGGTGAGCAGTTCTTC.

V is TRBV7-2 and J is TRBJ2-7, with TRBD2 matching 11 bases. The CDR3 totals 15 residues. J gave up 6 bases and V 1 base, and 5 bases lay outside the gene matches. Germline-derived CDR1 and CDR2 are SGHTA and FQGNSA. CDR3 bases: TGTGCCAGCAGCTTAGTGGGACTAGCGGCGCTCGAGCAGTACTTC. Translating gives CASSLVGLAALEQYF.

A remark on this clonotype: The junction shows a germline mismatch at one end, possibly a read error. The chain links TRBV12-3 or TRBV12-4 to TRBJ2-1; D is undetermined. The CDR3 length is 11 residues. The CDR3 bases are TGTGCCTGCAGCCTCTTTGGTGAGCAGTTCTTC. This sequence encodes CACSLFGEQFF.

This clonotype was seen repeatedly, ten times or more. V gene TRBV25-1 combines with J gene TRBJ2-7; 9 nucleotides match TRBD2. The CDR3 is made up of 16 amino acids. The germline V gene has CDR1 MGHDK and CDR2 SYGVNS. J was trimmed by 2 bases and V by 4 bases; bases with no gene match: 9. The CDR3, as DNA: TGTGCCAGCAGTGCCCGGGGTAGCGGGAGTACCTACGAGCAGTACTTC. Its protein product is CASSARGSGSTYEQYF.

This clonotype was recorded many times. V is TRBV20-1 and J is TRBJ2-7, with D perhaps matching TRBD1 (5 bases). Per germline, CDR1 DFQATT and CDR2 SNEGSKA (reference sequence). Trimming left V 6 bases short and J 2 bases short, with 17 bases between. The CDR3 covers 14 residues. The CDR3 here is CSAPPQAGTYEQYF. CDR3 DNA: TGCAGTGCCCCCCCCCAGGCAGGGACCTACGAGCAGTACTTC.

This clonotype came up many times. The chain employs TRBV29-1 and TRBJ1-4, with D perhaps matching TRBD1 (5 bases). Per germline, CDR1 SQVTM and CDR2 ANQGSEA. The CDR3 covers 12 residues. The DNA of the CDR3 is TGCAGTATGACAGCAACTAATGAAAAACTGTTTTTT. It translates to CSMTATNEKLFF.

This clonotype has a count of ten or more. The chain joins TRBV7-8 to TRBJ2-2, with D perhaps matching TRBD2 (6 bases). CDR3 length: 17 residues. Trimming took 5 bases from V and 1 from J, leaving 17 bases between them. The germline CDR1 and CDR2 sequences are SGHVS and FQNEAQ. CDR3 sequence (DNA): TGTGCCAGCAGCCAAAGGGACTTCTCCCAGAACACCGGGGAGCTGTTTTTT. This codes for CASSQRDFSQNTGELFF.

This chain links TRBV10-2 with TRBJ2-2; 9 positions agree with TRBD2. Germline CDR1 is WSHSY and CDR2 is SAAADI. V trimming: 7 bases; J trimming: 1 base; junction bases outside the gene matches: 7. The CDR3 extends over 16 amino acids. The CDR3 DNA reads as TGCGCCAGCAAATTAGCGGGGGCGCAGAACACCGGGGAGCTGTTTTTT. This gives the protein CASKLAGAQNTGELFF.

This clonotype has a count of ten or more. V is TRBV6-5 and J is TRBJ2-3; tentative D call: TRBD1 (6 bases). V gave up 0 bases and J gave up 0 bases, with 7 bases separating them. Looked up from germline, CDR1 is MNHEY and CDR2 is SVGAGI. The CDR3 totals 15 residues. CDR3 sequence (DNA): TGTGCCAGCAGTTACTCGAGGGGGAGCACAGATACGCAGTATTTT. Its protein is CASSYSRGSTDTQYF.

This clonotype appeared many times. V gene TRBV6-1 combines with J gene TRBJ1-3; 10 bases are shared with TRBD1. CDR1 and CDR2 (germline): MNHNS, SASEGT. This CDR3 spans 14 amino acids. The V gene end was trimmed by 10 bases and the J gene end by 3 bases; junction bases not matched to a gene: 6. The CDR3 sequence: CATRQGAVGNTIYF. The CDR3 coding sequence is TGTGCCACAAGACAGGGGGCGGTTGGAAACACCATATATTTT.

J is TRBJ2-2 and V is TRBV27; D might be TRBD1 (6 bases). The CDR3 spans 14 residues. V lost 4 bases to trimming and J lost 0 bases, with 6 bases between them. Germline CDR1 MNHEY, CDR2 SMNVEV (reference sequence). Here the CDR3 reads CASSYRANTGELFF. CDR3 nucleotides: TGTGCCAGCAGTTACAGGGCGAACACCGGGGAGCTGTTTTTT.

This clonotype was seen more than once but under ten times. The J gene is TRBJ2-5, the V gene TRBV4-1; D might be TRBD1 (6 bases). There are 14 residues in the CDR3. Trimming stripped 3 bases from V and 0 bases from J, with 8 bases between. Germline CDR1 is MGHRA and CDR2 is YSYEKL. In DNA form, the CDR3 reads TGCGCCAGCAGCCACCGGGACAACCAAGAGACCCAGTACTTC. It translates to CASSHRDNQETQYF.

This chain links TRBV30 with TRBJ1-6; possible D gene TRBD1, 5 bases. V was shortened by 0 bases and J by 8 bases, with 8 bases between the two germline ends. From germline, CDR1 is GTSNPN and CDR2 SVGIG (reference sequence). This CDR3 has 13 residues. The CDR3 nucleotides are TGTGCCTGGAGTGTAAGCAGGGATTCACCCCTCCACTTT. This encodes CAWSVSRDSPLHF.

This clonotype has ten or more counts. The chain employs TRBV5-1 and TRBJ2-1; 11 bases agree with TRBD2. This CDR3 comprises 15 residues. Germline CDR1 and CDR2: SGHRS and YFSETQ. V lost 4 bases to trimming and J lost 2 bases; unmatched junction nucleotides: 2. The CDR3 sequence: CASSVAGGAYNEQFF. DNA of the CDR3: TGCGCCAGCAGCGTAGCGGGAGGGGCCTACAATGAGCAGTTCTTC.

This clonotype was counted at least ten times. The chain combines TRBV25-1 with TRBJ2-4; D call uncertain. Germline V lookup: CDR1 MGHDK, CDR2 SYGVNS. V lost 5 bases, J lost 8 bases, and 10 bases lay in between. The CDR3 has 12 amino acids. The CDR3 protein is CASSRQDDIQYF. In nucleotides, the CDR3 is TGTGCCAGCAGTCGGCAGGATGACATTCAGTACTTC.

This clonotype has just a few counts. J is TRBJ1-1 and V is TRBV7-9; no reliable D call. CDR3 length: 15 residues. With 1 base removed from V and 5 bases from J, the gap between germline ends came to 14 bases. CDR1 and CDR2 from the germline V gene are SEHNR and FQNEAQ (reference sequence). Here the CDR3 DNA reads TGTGCCAGCAGCTTAGTTCGGGGAGGACGTACTGAAGCTTTCTTT. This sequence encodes CASSLVRGGRTEAFF. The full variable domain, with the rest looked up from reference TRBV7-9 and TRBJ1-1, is DTGVSQNPRHKITKRGQNVTFRCDPISEHNRLYWYRQTLGQGPEFLTYFQNEAQLEKSRLLSDRFSAERPKGSFSTLEIQRTEQGDSAMYLCASSLVRGGRTEAFFGQGTRLTVV.

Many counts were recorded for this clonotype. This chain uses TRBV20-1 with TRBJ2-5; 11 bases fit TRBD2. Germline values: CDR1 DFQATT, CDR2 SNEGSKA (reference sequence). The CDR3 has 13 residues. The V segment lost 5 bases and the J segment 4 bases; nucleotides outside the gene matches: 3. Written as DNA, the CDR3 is TGCAGTGCTGAGACTAGCGGGGTAGAGACCCAGTACTTC. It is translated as CSAETSGVETQYF.

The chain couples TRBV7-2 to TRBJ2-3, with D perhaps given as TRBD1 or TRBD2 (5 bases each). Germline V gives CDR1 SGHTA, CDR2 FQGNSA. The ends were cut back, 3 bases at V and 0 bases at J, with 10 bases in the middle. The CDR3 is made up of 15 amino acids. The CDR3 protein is CASSFDGASTDTQYF. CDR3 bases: TGTGCCAGCAGCTTCGACGGGGCGAGCACAGATACGCAGTATTTT.

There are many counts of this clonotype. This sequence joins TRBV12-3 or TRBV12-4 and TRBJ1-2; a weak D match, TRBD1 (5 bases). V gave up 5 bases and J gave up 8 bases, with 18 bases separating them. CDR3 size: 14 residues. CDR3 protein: CASSPPQGRGGYTF. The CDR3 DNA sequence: TGTGCCAGCAGTCCCCCCCAGGGTAGGGGAGGCTACACCTTC.